Listed below are T cell receptor beta chains from one sample, sequenced in a study of cytomegalovirus exposure and HLA in healthy donors. The method was immunoSEQ multiplex PCR; TCRdb's version includes in-frame clones alone and lacks a portion of them. The sample carries about 55,000 clones, 77% recorded once. Sequencing was performed on PBMCs. The receptors derive from a female donor in good health and CMV-seronegative. CDR3s include the opening cysteine and the closing phenylalanine or tryptophan. The order of the fields is CDR3 DNA, CDR3 protein, D gene, clone size, V gene, J gene. A D gene is named only where the DNA matches it firmly. Clone size, where shown, is once, few, many, or a class for clones that have expanded.

cdr3_nt: TGTGCCAGCAGCCTCTATACAGGGCAGTACTACGAGCAGTACTTC; cdr3_aa: CASSLYTGQYYEQYF; d_call: .; clone_size: .; v_call: TRBV6-1; j_call: TRBJ2-7
cdr3_nt: TGCGCCAGCAGCCAACAGGGCGTTCCCGGGGAGCTGTTTTTT; cdr3_aa: CASSQQGVPGELFF; d_call: .; clone_size: .; v_call: TRBV4-3; j_call: TRBJ2-2
cdr3_nt: TGCGCCAGCAGCGCGGGACTAGTTAGTGAGACCCAGTACTTC; cdr3_aa: CASSAGLVSETQYF; d_call: TRBD2; clone_size: .; v_call: TRBV5-1; j_call: TRBJ2-5
cdr3_nt: TGTGCCAGCAGCTTCAGGGGAGACTATGGCTACACCTTC; cdr3_aa: CASSFRGDYGYTF; d_call: .; clone_size: few; v_call: TRBV13; j_call: TRBJ1-2
cdr3_nt: TGTGCCAGCAGTGCGACTAGCGGGGGGGCCGACGAGCAGTACTTC; cdr3_aa: CASSATSGGADEQYF; d_call: TRBD2; clone_size: .; v_call: TRBV6-1; j_call: TRBJ2-7
cdr3_nt: TGTGCCAGCAGTTCAGCCCTGGCGGGTGATACGCAGTATTTT; cdr3_aa: CASSSALAGDTQYF; d_call: .; clone_size: .; v_call: TRBV27; j_call: TRBJ2-3
cdr3_nt: TGCAGCGTTGAAATATGGCCGAGGGGCTACACCTTC; cdr3_aa: CSVEIWPRGYTF; d_call: .; clone_size: .; v_call: TRBV29-1; j_call: TRBJ1-2
cdr3_nt: TGCGCCAGCAGCTCGGTGGGAGGTTCCCGGGGGAACTACGAGCAGTACTTC; cdr3_aa: CASSSVGGSRGNYEQYF; d_call: .; clone_size: .; v_call: TRBV5-1; j_call: TRBJ2-7
cdr3_nt: TGTGCCAGCAGTGGAAACCCGGGACAGGGGAACTCCTACGAGCAGTACTTC; cdr3_aa: CASSGNPGQGNSYEQYF; d_call: TRBD1; clone_size: .; v_call: TRBV25-1; j_call: TRBJ2-7
cdr3_nt: TGTGCCAGCAGCCCCCTTAGCACAGATACGCAGTATTTT; cdr3_aa: CASSPLSTDTQYF; d_call: .; clone_size: .; v_call: TRBV7-9; j_call: TRBJ2-3
cdr3_nt: TGTGCCAGCAGTATCGGGACAGCACTACAGGGGCTCTACTTT; cdr3_aa: CASSIGTALQGLYF; d_call: TRBD1; clone_size: .; v_call: TRBV28; j_call: TRBJ1-6
cdr3_nt: TGCGCCAGCAGCTCAGAGGTGGAGACCCAGTACTTC; cdr3_aa: CASSSEVETQYF; d_call: .; clone_size: few; v_call: TRBV5-1; j_call: TRBJ2-5
cdr3_nt: TGTGCCATCAGTCAGGGTTACGAGCAGTACTTC; cdr3_aa: CAISQGYEQYF; d_call: .; clone_size: .; v_call: TRBV10-3; j_call: TRBJ2-7
cdr3_nt: TGTGCCAGCAGTTACGGGACTAGCGTGGCCGGGGAGCTGTTTTTT; cdr3_aa: CASSYGTSVAGELFF; d_call: TRBD2; clone_size: .; v_call: TRBV6-5; j_call: TRBJ2-2
cdr3_nt: TGTGCCAGCCGCGGACAGGCTGGTGGGGGCAATGAGCAGTTCTTC; cdr3_aa: CASRGQAGGGNEQFF; d_call: TRBD1; clone_size: .; v_call: TRBV6-6; j_call: TRBJ2-1
cdr3_nt: TGTGCCAGCGGGGAGGGCTATAATTCCCCCCTCCACTTT; cdr3_aa: CASGEGYNSPLHF; d_call: .; clone_size: .; v_call: TRBV6-1; j_call: TRBJ1-6
cdr3_nt: TGTGCCTGGAAGGGGAAGGGGGTCGGGATTGGTGAAAAACTGTTTTTT; cdr3_aa: CAWKGKGVGIGEKLFF; d_call: .; clone_size: .; v_call: TRBV30; j_call: TRBJ1-4
cdr3_nt: TGTGCCAGTAGTATTCGGGGTTACACTGAAGCTTTCTTT; cdr3_aa: CASSIRGYTEAFF; d_call: .; clone_size: once; v_call: TRBV19; j_call: TRBJ1-1
cdr3_nt: TGTGCCAGCAGCCAAGAAGGAGGAGGGGCTGGTGAAAAACTGTTTTTT; cdr3_aa: CASSQEGGGAGEKLFF; d_call: .; clone_size: .; v_call: TRBV4-2; j_call: TRBJ1-4
cdr3_nt: TGCGCCAGCAGCTTAAGGGGCCGAGGTGAAAAACTGTTTTTT; cdr3_aa: CASSLRGRGEKLFF; d_call: .; clone_size: .; v_call: TRBV5-1; j_call: TRBJ1-4
cdr3_nt: TGTGCCAGCGAGGGACAGCAGTCTGCTAGTAATGAGCAGTTCTTC; cdr3_aa: CASEGQQSASNEQFF; d_call: TRBD1; clone_size: few; v_call: TRBV25-1; j_call: TRBJ2-1
cdr3_nt: TGTGCCAGAAGCTTCGGGGGTAGGAGAACTAGCGGGAGGACAGATACGCAGTATTTT; cdr3_aa: CARSFGGRRTSGRTDTQYF; d_call: .; clone_size: .; v_call: TRBV7-5; j_call: TRBJ2-3
cdr3_nt: TGCGCCAGCAGCCAACAAAGTCGGGGTCTAGGGGAAAAACTGTTTTTT; cdr3_aa: CASSQQSRGLGEKLFF; d_call: .; clone_size: .; v_call: TRBV4-3; j_call: TRBJ1-4
cdr3_nt: TGTGCCAGCAGCCTGAACCCGACAGGTACGGGTGAAAAACTGTTTTTT; cdr3_aa: CASSLNPTGTGEKLFF; d_call: .; clone_size: .; v_call: TRBV5-5; j_call: TRBJ1-4
cdr3_nt: TGTGCCAGTAGATTGAATAATGTTGGGGGGTACGAGCAGTACTTC; cdr3_aa: CASRLNNVGGYEQYF; d_call: .; clone_size: .; v_call: TRBV19; j_call: TRBJ2-7
cdr3_nt: TGTGCCAGTAGATACCTGGGAGCGCAGTATTTT; cdr3_aa: CASRYLGAQYF; d_call: .; clone_size: .; v_call: TRBV19; j_call: TRBJ2-3
cdr3_nt: TGCGCCAGCAGCTCGGGACTAGCGCGTGAGCAGTTCTTC; cdr3_aa: CASSSGLAREQFF; d_call: TRBD2; clone_size: once; v_call: TRBV5-1; j_call: TRBJ2-1
cdr3_nt: TGTGCCAGCAGCTTCGACCCCTTTAATGAGAGGGAGACCCAGTACTTC; cdr3_aa: CASSFDPFNERETQYF; d_call: .; clone_size: .; v_call: TRBV5-6; j_call: TRBJ2-5
cdr3_nt: TGTGCCAGCAGTGAATCAGGAGGTAGCACAGATACGCAGTATTTT; cdr3_aa: CASSESGGSTDTQYF; d_call: .; clone_size: .; v_call: TRBV6-4; j_call: TRBJ2-3
cdr3_nt: TGTGCCAGTAGTATGGGGGGGAGTTACAATGAGCAGTTCTTC; cdr3_aa: CASSMGGSYNEQFF; d_call: TRBD2; clone_size: .; v_call: TRBV19; j_call: TRBJ2-1
cdr3_nt: TGTGCCAGCAGTTCCCCGGGACTAGGGGACACAGATACGCAGTATTTT; cdr3_aa: CASSSPGLGDTDTQYF; d_call: TRBD2; clone_size: .; v_call: TRBV28; j_call: TRBJ2-3
cdr3_nt: TGTGCCAGCAGCAATCGAGCTCAGCCCCAGCATTTT; cdr3_aa: CASSNRAQPQHF; d_call: .; clone_size: .; v_call: TRBV21-1; j_call: TRBJ1-5
cdr3_nt: TGTGCCAGCAGAGGACAGGGGGACAATGAGCAGTTCTTC; cdr3_aa: CASRGQGDNEQFF; d_call: TRBD1; clone_size: .; v_call: TRBV6-1; j_call: TRBJ2-1
cdr3_nt: TGTGCCAGCAGCCCCCGCGGACTAGCGGGAGGGTGGAATGAGCAGTTCTTC; cdr3_aa: CASSPRGLAGGWNEQFF; d_call: TRBD2; clone_size: .; v_call: TRBV7-9; j_call: TRBJ2-1
cdr3_nt: TGCAGCGTTCGAACAGGCGACAATCAGCCCCAGCATTTT; cdr3_aa: CSVRTGDNQPQHF; d_call: .; clone_size: .; v_call: TRBV29-1; j_call: TRBJ1-5
cdr3_nt: TGTGCCAGCAGCCCGGGAACAGTTTTACACACTGAAGCTTTCTTT; cdr3_aa: CASSPGTVLHTEAFF; d_call: .; clone_size: .; v_call: TRBV11-2; j_call: TRBJ1-1
cdr3_nt: TGTGCCAGTGCCGGGACAGGGGATCAGCCCCAGCATTTT; cdr3_aa: CASAGTGDQPQHF; d_call: TRBD1; clone_size: .; v_call: TRBV7-8; j_call: TRBJ1-5
cdr3_nt: TGTGCCAGCAGTTTAACCAGGGAATGGGGTGAAAAACTGTTTTTT; cdr3_aa: CASSLTREWGEKLFF; d_call: .; clone_size: once; v_call: TRBV28; j_call: TRBJ1-4
cdr3_nt: TGTGCCAGCAGTGCGGGACTTCGATACGAGCAGTACTTC; cdr3_aa: CASSAGLRYEQYF; d_call: .; clone_size: .; v_call: TRBV25-1; j_call: TRBJ2-7
cdr3_nt: TGCGCCAGCAGCCAGCAGACTAGCGGGAGAACCTACGAGCAGTACTTC; cdr3_aa: CASSQQTSGRTYEQYF; d_call: TRBD2; clone_size: once; v_call: TRBV4-3; j_call: TRBJ2-7
cdr3_nt: TGTGCCAGCAGCCCGGGGGGAAATGAGCAGTTCTTC; cdr3_aa: CASSPGGNEQFF; d_call: TRBD2; clone_size: .; v_call: TRBV9; j_call: TRBJ2-1
cdr3_nt: TGTGCCAGCAGTTACTGGCAGGGGGGATCCCCCCTCCACTTT; cdr3_aa: CASSYWQGGSPLHF; d_call: TRBD1; clone_size: .; v_call: TRBV6-5; j_call: TRBJ1-6
cdr3_nt: TGTGCCAGCAGCCCACAACTTCAGGGTAACTATGGCTACACCTTC; cdr3_aa: CASSPQLQGNYGYTF; d_call: .; clone_size: few; v_call: TRBV9; j_call: TRBJ1-2
cdr3_nt: TGTGCCAGCAGCCAAGATTCGACAGGAGTTATCTATGGCTACACCTTC; cdr3_aa: CASSQDSTGVIYGYTF; d_call: .; clone_size: .; v_call: TRBV4-2; j_call: TRBJ1-2
cdr3_nt: TGTGCCAGCTCACCAAACGGGGTAACTCTAGCGTACGAGCAGTACTTC; cdr3_aa: CASSPNGVTLAYEQYF; d_call: .; clone_size: .; v_call: TRBV18; j_call: TRBJ2-7
cdr3_nt: TGTGCCAGCAGCTTTTCGCAGGGGGGAGGCTTCAGCACCATATATTTT; cdr3_aa: CASSFSQGGGFSTIYF; d_call: TRBD1; clone_size: .; v_call: TRBV7-8; j_call: TRBJ1-3
cdr3_nt: TGTGCCAGCAGCTTAGAGGGGACAGGGAAGGGAACTGAAGCTTTCTTT; cdr3_aa: CASSLEGTGKGTEAFF; d_call: TRBD1; clone_size: .; v_call: TRBV7-8; j_call: TRBJ1-1
cdr3_nt: TGTGCCAGCAGCCGAACCGGACAGGGTGGGTCTAATGAAAAACTGTTTTTT; cdr3_aa: CASSRTGQGGSNEKLFF; d_call: TRBD1; clone_size: .; v_call: TRBV4-2; j_call: TRBJ1-4
cdr3_nt: TGTGCCAGCAGTTTCTACAGAAACTATGGCTACACCTTC; cdr3_aa: CASSFYRNYGYTF; d_call: .; clone_size: .; v_call: TRBV28; j_call: TRBJ1-2
cdr3_nt: TGTGCCAGCAGCTTAGGGGTCCAGCGGGAACGGGTCTACGAGCAGTACTTC; cdr3_aa: CASSLGVQRERVYEQYF; d_call: TRBD2; clone_size: .; v_call: TRBV7-2; j_call: TRBJ2-7
cdr3_nt: TGTGCCAGCAGCTCCCCGGGACAGGGGGCCCATGAGCAGTACTTC; cdr3_aa: CASSSPGQGAHEQYF; d_call: TRBD1; clone_size: .; v_call: TRBV7-9; j_call: TRBJ2-7
cdr3_nt: TGTGCCAGCCTGGGCAGAGACACCGGGGAGCTGTTTTTT; cdr3_aa: CASLGRDTGELFF; d_call: .; clone_size: .; v_call: TRBV28; j_call: TRBJ2-2
cdr3_nt: TGTGCCAGCAGCGGGACAGGAGGGGAGGGAAAACTGTTTTTT; cdr3_aa: CASSGTGGEGKLFF; d_call: TRBD1; clone_size: .; v_call: TRBV2; j_call: TRBJ1-4
cdr3_nt: TGTGCCAGCAGCGTAGATGGGGACACGGGAAACACCATATATTTT; cdr3_aa: CASSVDGDTGNTIYF; d_call: .; clone_size: .; v_call: TRBV9; j_call: TRBJ1-3
cdr3_nt: TGTGCCAGCAGTTTATCAGGGGGTCCCTACGAGCAGTACTTC; cdr3_aa: CASSLSGGPYEQYF; d_call: TRBD1; clone_size: .; v_call: TRBV28; j_call: TRBJ2-7
cdr3_nt: TGTGCCAGCAGCTTAGATGCGGGCCCTCAAGCGCCCCAGCATTTT; cdr3_aa: CASSLDAGPQAPQHF; d_call: .; clone_size: .; v_call: TRBV7-2; j_call: TRBJ1-5
cdr3_nt: TGCAGCGGGGGGGCCGGGACAGGGTCCGAGGAGCAGTTCTTC; cdr3_aa: CSGGAGTGSEEQFF; d_call: TRBD1; clone_size: .; v_call: TRBV29-1; j_call: TRBJ2-1
cdr3_nt: TGTGCCTGGAGTGGGGACAGCTACGAAGCTTTCTTT; cdr3_aa: CAWSGDSYEAFF; d_call: TRBD1; clone_size: .; v_call: TRBV30; j_call: TRBJ1-1
cdr3_nt: TGTGCCAGCAGCAACGACGTCAGGGGAAATGGCTACACCTTC; cdr3_aa: CASSNDVRGNGYTF; d_call: .; clone_size: .; v_call: TRBV5-8; j_call: TRBJ1-2
cdr3_nt: TGTGCCAGCAGGGACCATGCGACAGCCCAAGAGACCCAGTACTTC; cdr3_aa: CASRDHATAQETQYF; d_call: .; clone_size: few; v_call: TRBV25-1; j_call: TRBJ2-5